Following are 27 T cell receptor beta chains from one sample sequenced in a study of T cell responses to AZD1222 COVID-19 vaccine. The method was immunoSEQ multiplex PCR; TCRdb's version includes in-frame clones alone and lacks a portion of them. The sample records 200,000 or so clones, 85% to 95% being singletons. The source material was peripheral blood, sampled on day 0 of MenACWY control vaccination. These TCRs come from an adult in good health.

The chain combines TRBV4-1 with TRBJ1-2, with D maybe TRBD1 (5 bases). CDR3 length: 16 residues. Trimming took 0 bases from V and 4 from J, leaving 15 bases between them. Germline V CDR1 and CDR2: MGHRA, YSYEKL. CDR3 sequence reads: CASSQDDRDQGYGYTF. CDR3 nucleotides: TGCGCCAGCAGCCAAGATGACCGGGATCAGGGCTATGGCTACACCTTC.

The chain combines TRBV6-2 or TRBV6-3 with TRBJ2-7; 8 bases are a match to TRBD1. V shed 5 bases, J shed 6 bases, and the junction held 9 bases outside the gene matches. This CDR3 region has 14 residues. Germline V lookup: CDR1 MNHEY, CDR2 SVGEGT. The CDR3 reads CASSLQGALVEQYF. The CDR3 DNA follows: TGTGCCAGCAGTCTCCAGGGGGCGTTGGTCGAGCAGTACTTC.

The genes are TRBV7-8 and TRBJ1-2; 7 bases match TRBD1. V was pared by 0 bases and J by 7 bases, with 2 bases of the junction left unmatched. The CDR3 extends over 13 amino acids. Germline CDR1 SGHVS, CDR2 FQNEAQ. CDR3 residues: CASSLAQGSGYTF. As DNA, the CDR3 is TGTGCCAGCAGCTTAGCACAGGGGTCTGGCTACACCTTC.

In its sample, this clone was seen a few times. The V gene is TRBV30, the J gene TRBJ1-6; 9 bases are a match to TRBD1. The trim removed 3 bases at V and 10 bases at J, leaving 4 bases unmatched. This CDR3 is 13 amino acids long. CDR1 and CDR2 from the germline V gene are GTSNPN and SVGIG (reference sequence). CDR3 in DNA: TGTGCCTGGAGCGGACAGGGGCGGTCACCCCTCCACTTT. This codes for CAWSGQGRSPLHF.

V usage is TRBV6-2 or TRBV6-3 and J usage is TRBJ1-1; D ambiguous. V was cut by 2 bases and J by 5 bases, with 12 bases left in between. The CDR3 length is 14 residues. Germline CDR1 and CDR2: MNHEY and SVGEGT. The DNA of the CDR3 is TGTGCCAGCAGTTACGCCCTTCTGAGAACTGAAGCTTTCTTT. Protein sequence: CASSYALLRTEAFF.

CDR3 sequence (DNA): TGTGCCAGCAGCTTAGGATACGGGACATCCTACGAGCAGTACTTC. It encodes CASSLGYGTSYEQYF. The chain combines TRBV11-3 with TRBJ2-7, with D perhaps matching TRBD1 (6 bases). Germline V gives CDR1 SGHNT, CDR2 YENEEA. There are 15 residues in the CDR3. V was pared by 1 base and J by 1 base, with 11 bases between.

The chain couples TRBV7-9 to TRBJ2-5, with D tentatively TRBD1 (5 bases). Trimming left V 5 bases short and J 3 bases short, with 16 bases between. The germline V gene has CDR1 SEHNR and CDR2 FQNEAQ (reference sequence). The CDR3 is 15 residues long. The CDR3 DNA sequence: TGTGCCAGCAGCCCGCCCTTCAGGGTGGAAGAGACCCAGTACTTC. It yields the protein CASSPPFRVEETQYF.

The rearrangement joins TRBV10-3 to TRBJ1-1; unclear D gene. Trimming removed 3 bases from V and 0 bases from J, with 5 bases in between. This CDR3 is built from 13 residues. Germline V gene sequence: CDR1 ENHRY, CDR2 SYGVKD. DNA for the CDR3: TGTGCCATCAGTGAAGGCATGAACACTGAAGCTTTCTTT. This sequence encodes CAISEGMNTEAFF.

This clone was counted between two and nine times. The V call is TRBV7-2, the J call TRBJ2-1, with TRBD1 identical over 8 bases. CDR3 length equals 16 residues. With V trimmed by 5 bases and J by 2 bases, 8 bases remained unmatched. The germline gives CDR1 SGHTA, CDR2 FQGNSA. For the CDR3, the DNA is TGTGCCAGCAGCCTCTTAGGACAGGGAACCTACAATGAGCAGTTCTTC. Amino acid sequence: CASSLLGQGTYNEQFF.

The J gene is TRBJ1-3, the V gene TRBV30; 7 positions agree with TRBD1. Germline V gene data show CDR1 as GTSNPN and CDR2 as SVGIG (reference sequence). V shed 5 bases and J 2 bases; nucleotides not matched to a gene: 3. The length of the CDR3 is 13 residues. Here the CDR3 reads CAWARGPGNTIYF. For the CDR3, the DNA is TGTGCCTGGGCGAGGGGGCCTGGAAACACCATATATTTT.

This clone was recorded at least ten times. Compared with germline, one end of the junction differs, possibly owing to a read error. The chain couples TRBV6-5 to TRBJ1-6, with TRBD1 matching 8 bases. Germline V gene data show CDR1 as MNHEY and CDR2 as SVGAGI. The CDR3 spans 15 residues. Here the CDR3 DNA reads TGTGCCAGCGGCAGGGGGCAGCCAAGGGATTCGCCCCTCCACTTT. Residues: CASGRGQPRDSPLHF.

V usage is TRBV15 and J usage is TRBJ1-4, with a weak D call TRBD1 (5 bases). Trimming cost V 0 bases and J 7 bases, with 12 bases left between them. Germline V gene sequence: CDR1 LNHNV, CDR2 YYDKDF (reference sequence). The CDR3 is 15 residues long. The CDR3 here is CATSRDTARGEKLFF. DNA for the CDR3: TGTGCCACCAGCAGAGATACTGCAAGGGGTGAAAAACTGTTTTTT.

The rearrangement joins TRBV5-1 to TRBJ2-3; no clear D gene. The ends were cut back, 3 bases at V and 5 bases at J, with 13 bases in the middle. From germline, CDR1 is SGHRS and CDR2 YFSETQ. CDR3 length: 14 residues. The CDR3 DNA follows: TGCGCCAGCAGCTATGGGCGATCAGAAGATACGCAGTATTTT. Translating gives CASSYGRSEDTQYF. Full variable domain (remainder filled in from reference TRBV5-1 and TRBJ2-3): KAGVTQTPRYLIKTRGQQVTLSCSPISGHRSVSWYQQTPGQGLQFLFEYFSETQRNKGNFPGRFSGRQFSNSRSEMNVSTLELGDSALYLCASSYGRSEDTQYFGPGTRLTVL.

There are a few counts of this clone. V is TRBV7-2 and J is TRBJ1-5; D gene ambiguous. Trimming cost V 5 bases and J 0 bases, with 8 bases left between them. CDR3 length: 14 amino acids. The germline CDR1 and CDR2 sequences are SGHTA and FQGNSA. CDR3 residues: CASSAQSSNQPQHF. CDR3 in DNA: TGTGCCAGCAGCGCACAGAGTAGCAATCAGCCCCAGCATTTT.

The V gene is TRBV7-9, the J gene TRBJ1-4; TRBD1 is a possible D gene (6 bases). Germline assignment: CDR1 SEHNR and CDR2 FQNEAQ (reference sequence). V lost 4 bases to trimming and J lost 13 bases, with 10 bases between them. The CDR3 has 11 amino acids. This CDR3 reads CASSSDRTLFF. In DNA form, the CDR3 reads TGTGCCAGCAGCTCCGACAGGACACTGTTTTTT.

The chain carries TRBV5-1 and TRBJ1-3, with D uncertain. Germline V lookup: CDR1 SGHRS, CDR2 YFSETQ. V was trimmed by 6 bases and J by 0 bases, leaving 7 bases between them. This CDR3 region has 13 residues. The CDR3: CASNPDSGNTIYF. The CDR3 nucleotides are TGCGCCAGCAATCCGGACTCTGGAAACACCATATATTTT.

V usage is TRBV11-2 and J usage is TRBJ1-1; D may be TRBD1 (6 bases). The CDR3 is 16 amino acids. V was cut by 1 base and J by 4 bases, with 16 bases left in between. Germline values: CDR1 SGHAT, CDR2 FQNNGV. The CDR3, as DNA: TGTGCCAGCAGCTTAGTTGGGGGCTGGTCCAGCACTGAAGCTTTCTTT. Amino acid sequence: CASSLVGGWSSTEAFF.

The chain couples TRBV30 to TRBJ1-1; D remains unclear. The CDR3 sequence is 13 residues long. Trimming took 4 bases from V and 1 from J, leaving 10 bases between them. Germline CDR1 and CDR2: GTSNPN and SVGIG (reference sequence). This CDR3 is CAWNRQANTEAFF. CDR3 bases: TGTGCCTGGAATCGACAAGCGAACACTGAAGCTTTCTTT.

This sequence joins TRBV30 and TRBJ2-7; TRBD2 agrees at 7 bases. The CDR3 length is 13 residues. With 5 bases clipped from V and 3 bases from J, the junction kept 7 bases outside the gene matches. Germline-derived CDR1 and CDR2 are GTSNPN and SVGIG (reference sequence). CDR3: CAWQSGTIYEQYF. The DNA of the CDR3 is TGTGCCTGGCAGAGCGGGACCATCTACGAGCAGTACTTC.

The rearrangement links TRBV2 to TRBJ1-2; D possibly corresponds to TRBD1 (5 bases). From germline, CDR1 is SNHLY and CDR2 FYNNEI. The CDR3 is 12 amino acids. V was pared by 6 bases and J by 9 bases, with 14 bases between. The DNA for the CDR3 is TGTGCCAGCAGGATGGAGGGGACGCGCTACACCTTC. Its protein product is CASRMEGTRYTF.

In this sample, this clone turned up once. The chain is built from TRBV4-1 and TRBJ1-2; TRBD1 aligns across 9 bases. CDR3 length: 14 residues. J was trimmed by 7 bases and V by 6 bases; bases with no gene match: 9. The germline V gene encodes CDR1 MGHRA and CDR2 YSYEKL. CDR3 residues: CASSLTGGGGGYTF. CDR3 DNA sequence: TGCGCCAGCAGTCTGACAGGGGGGGGAGGTGGCTACACCTTC.

The chain carries TRBV2 and TRBJ2-2, with 12 positions matching TRBD2. This CDR3 spans 15 amino acids. V gave up 10 bases and J gave up 4 bases; unmatched junction bases: 7. Germline V gene sequence: CDR1 SNHLY, CDR2 FYNNEI. The CDR3 coding sequence is TGTGCCACCCCCCTAGCGGGGGGGGTCACCGGGGAGCTGTTTTTT. Amino acid sequence: CATPLAGGVTGELFF.

This clone was counted once. This chain joins TRBV5-5 and TRBJ1-2, with D tentatively TRBD1 (5 bases). Between the trimmed V and J ends, which lost 2 bases and 4 bases, there was a span of 9 bases. The CDR3 runs to 13 residues. CDR1 is SGHKS and CDR2 is YYEKEE in the germline V gene (reference sequence). CDR3: CASSFWQGYGYTF. In nucleotides, the CDR3 is TGTGCCAGCAGCTTCTGGCAGGGCTATGGCTACACCTTC.

The chain recombines TRBV19 with TRBJ1-2, with D perhaps TRBD1 (5 bases). This CDR3 has 14 amino acids. V shed 5 bases and J shed 4 bases, with 14 bases lying between them. Per the germline V gene, CDR1 is LNHDA and CDR2 is SQIVND (reference sequence). CDR3 sequence (DNA): TGTGCCAGTAGTGAATACCAGGGCCCCTATGGCTACACCTTC. This translates into CASSEYQGPYGYTF.

The chain combines TRBV6-2 or TRBV6-3 with TRBJ2-3, with 7 bases lining up with TRBD2. J was trimmed by 2 bases and V by 5 bases; bases with no gene match: 10. Germline assignment: CDR1 MNHEY and CDR2 SVGEGT. The CDR3 spans 16 residues. The CDR3 DNA reads TGTGCCAGCAGTCTAGCCGGACTAGTGGTCACAGATACGCAGTATTTT. Its protein product is CASSLAGLVVTDTQYF.

The chain employs TRBV5-4 and TRBJ1-2; the match to TRBD1 covers 11 bases. This CDR3 region has 17 residues. The V and J ends lost 4 bases and 4 bases, in that order; junction bases with no gene match: 12. Germline V gene lookup returns CDR1 SGHNT and CDR2 YYREEE (reference sequence). CDR3 residues: CASSPGQGVVSGYGYTF. The DNA for the CDR3 is TGTGCCAGCAGCCCGGGACAGGGGGTAGTCTCTGGCTATGGCTACACCTTC. The full variable domain, with the rest looked up from reference TRBV5-4 and TRBJ1-2, is ETGVTQSPTHLIKTRGQQVTLRCSSQSGHNTVSWYQQALGQGPQFIFQYYREEENGRGNFPPRFSGLQFPNYSSELNVNALELDDSALYLCASSPGQGVVSGYGYTFGSGTRLTVV.

The chain couples TRBV12-3 or TRBV12-4 to TRBJ1-1; no reliable D call. The germline V and J ends were trimmed by 6 bases and 4 bases, with 12 bases remaining between them. The CDR3 loop spans 13 amino acids. Written as DNA, the CDR3 is TGTGCCAGCAGGGTGAAGGTCGGCACTGAAGCTTTCTTT. Amino acid sequence: CASRVKVGTEAFF.